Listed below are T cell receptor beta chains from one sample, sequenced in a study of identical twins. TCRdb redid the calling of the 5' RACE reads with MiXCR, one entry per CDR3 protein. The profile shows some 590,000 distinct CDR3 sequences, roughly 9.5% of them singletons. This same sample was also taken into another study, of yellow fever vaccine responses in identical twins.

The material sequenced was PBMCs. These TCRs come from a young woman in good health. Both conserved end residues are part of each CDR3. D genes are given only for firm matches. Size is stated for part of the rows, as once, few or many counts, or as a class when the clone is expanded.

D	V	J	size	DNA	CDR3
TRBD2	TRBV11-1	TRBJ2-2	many	TGTGCCAGCAGCCCCCGGGATAGCGGGAGGACTAACACCGGGGAGCTGTTTTTT	CASSPRDSGRTNTGELFF
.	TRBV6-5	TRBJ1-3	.	TGTGCCAGCAGTTACGAAGGAAATGGTGGAAACACCATATATTTT	CASSYEGNGGNTIYF
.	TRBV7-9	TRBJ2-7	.	TGTGCCAGCACCTCGGGGAGGATCGCCTACGAGCAGTACTTC	CASTSGRIAYEQYF
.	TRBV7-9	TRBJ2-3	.	TGTGCCAGCAGCTTAGGTTCAGGTGTTGGGGCAGATACGCAGTATTTT	CASSLGSGVGADTQYF
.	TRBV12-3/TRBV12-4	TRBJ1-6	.	TGTGCCAGCAGACCGAGCTCCTATAATTCACCCCTCCACTTT	CASRPSSYNSPLHF
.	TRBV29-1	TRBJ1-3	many	TGCAGCGTGACCGGGAACTCTGGAAACACCATATATTTT	CSVTGNSGNTIYF
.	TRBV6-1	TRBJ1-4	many	TGTGCCAGCAGTGCAAATCCAACTAATGAAAAACTGTTTTTT	CASSANPTNEKLFF
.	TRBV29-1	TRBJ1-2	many	TGCAGCCCCCACGGACAGTCGAACTATGGCTACACCTTC	CSPHGQSNYGYTF
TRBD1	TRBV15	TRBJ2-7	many	TGTGCCACCAGCAGTGAATCAGGGGGCAGAGCCTACGAGCAGTACTTC	CATSSESGGRAYEQYF
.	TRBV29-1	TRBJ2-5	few	TGCAGCGTTGTGGGGCAAGAGACCCAGTACTTC	CSVVGQETQYF
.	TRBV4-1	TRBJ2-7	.	TGCGCCAGCAGCCAAGGAAGGTTGGACGAGCAGTACTTC	CASSQGRLDEQYF
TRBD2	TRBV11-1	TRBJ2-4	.	TGTGCCAGCAGCCCGCGAGTGGGAGGGTCAAAGGCCAAAAACATTCAGTACTTC	CASSPRVGGSKAKNIQYF
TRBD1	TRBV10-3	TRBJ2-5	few	TGTGCCATCAGTGAAGGGGGCTGGGAGACCCAGTACTTC	CAISEGGWETQYF
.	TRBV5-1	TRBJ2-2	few	TGCGCCAGCAGCTTGGAACGGACAGTGATGAACACCGGGGAGCTGTTTTTT	CASSLERTVMNTGELFF
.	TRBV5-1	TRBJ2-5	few	TGCGCCAGCAGCCGGCCCCAATGGACGGAAGAGACCCAGTACTTC	CASSRPQWTEETQYF
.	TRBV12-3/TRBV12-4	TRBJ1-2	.	TGTGCCAGCAGTTTGAGACCTGACTATGGCTACACCTTC	CASSLRPDYGYTF
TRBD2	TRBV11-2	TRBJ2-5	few	TGTGCCAGCAGCCAGGGCGGGGGTTCGAGAGAGACCCAGTACTTC	CASSQGGGSRETQYF
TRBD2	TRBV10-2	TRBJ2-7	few	TGCGCCAGCAGTGAGGGTAGCGGGAACTCCTACGAGCAGTACTTC	CASSEGSGNSYEQYF
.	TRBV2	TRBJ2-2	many	TGTGCCAGCAGTGACCCGAATACCGGGGAGCTGTTTTTT	CASSDPNTGELFF
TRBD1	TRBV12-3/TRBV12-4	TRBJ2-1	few	TGTGCCAGCAGTTTAGAGGTCGGGACAGCCGACGAAAACTTCGGTATCAATGAGCAGTTCTTC	CASSLEVGTADENFGINEQFF
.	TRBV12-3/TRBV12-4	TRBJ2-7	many	TGTGCCAGCAGTTTAGCGGGCGGACCCGCCTACGAGCAGTACTTC	CASSLAGGPAYEQYF
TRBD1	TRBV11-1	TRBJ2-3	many	TGTGCCAGCAGCTCAAACCCGAGGGGGACAGGGCTGGCAGATACGCAGTATTTT	CASSSNPRGTGLADTQYF
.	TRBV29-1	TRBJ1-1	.	TGCAGCGGAGCGTATGGTGAAGCTTTCTTT	CSGAYGEAFF
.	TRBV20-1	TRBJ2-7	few	TGCAGTGCTAGAGTGGGGGGCTGGGGGCAGTACTTC	CSARVGGWGQYF
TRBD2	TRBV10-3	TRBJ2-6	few	TGTGCCATCAGTGAGGTCTGGCGCAGCGGGAGTTCTGGGGCCAACGTCCTGACTTTC	CAISEVWRSGSSGANVLTF
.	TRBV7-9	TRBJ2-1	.	TGTGCCAGCAGCCCCAACTATGCCCCGGCCAATGAGCAGTTCTTC	CASSPNYAPANEQFF
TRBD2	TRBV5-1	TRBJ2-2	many	TGCGCCAGCAGCATTAGCGGGGGCACCGGGGAGCTGTTTTTT	CASSISGGTGELFF
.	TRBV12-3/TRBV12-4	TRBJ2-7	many	TGTGCCAGCAGACCAACAGGAATCTACGAGCAGTACTTC	CASRPTGIYEQYF
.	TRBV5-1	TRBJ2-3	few	TGCGCCAGCAGCTCAAGGACGGGGGATACGCAGTATTTT	CASSSRTGDTQYF
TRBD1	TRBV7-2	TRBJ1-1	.	TGTGCCAGCAGCCCTGAGGACAGGGCCACTGAAGCTTTCTTT	CASSPEDRATEAFF
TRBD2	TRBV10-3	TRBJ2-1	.	TGTGCCACCCAACCCCGGTTAGCGGGGGCCACCCTAGGGAATGAGCATTTCTTC	CATQPRLAGATLGNEHFF
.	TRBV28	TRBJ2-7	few	TGTGCCAGCATCCCCGACAGGATCATGGGTGAGCAGTACTTC	CASIPDRIMGEQYF
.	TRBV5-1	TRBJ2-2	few	TGCGCCAGCAGCCCAAGCACAGGGTCAGGCACCGGGGAGCTGTTTTTT	CASSPSTGSGTGELFF
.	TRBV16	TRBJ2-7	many	TGTGCCAGCAGCCAACCAGGGCTCTCCTACGAGCAGTACTTC	CASSQPGLSYEQYF
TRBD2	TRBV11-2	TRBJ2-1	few	TGTGCCAGCAGCTTAGAATTACGGTGGGTGAGGGGCAAGCGGGAAGAGCAGTTCTTC	CASSLELRWVRGKREEQFF
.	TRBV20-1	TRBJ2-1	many	TGCAGTGCTAGAGGGGGGTCTAGCTCCTACAATGAGCAGTTCTTC	CSARGGSSSYNEQFF
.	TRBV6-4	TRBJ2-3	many	TGTGCCAGCAGTTTAACTACTAGCACAGATACGCAGTATTTT	CASSLTTSTDTQYF
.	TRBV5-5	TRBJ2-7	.	TGTGCCAGCAGCTTGGCCCCCCAGGGCCTCGAGCAGTACTTC	CASSLAPQGLEQYF
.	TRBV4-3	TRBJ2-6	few	TGCGCCAGCAGCCAAGACGTGTCGGGTGGGGCCAACGTCCTGACTTTC	CASSQDVSGGANVLTF
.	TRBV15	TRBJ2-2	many	TGTGCCACCAGCAGAGTCATAAGGGGGAACACCGGGGAGCTGTTTTTT	CATSRVIRGNTGELFF
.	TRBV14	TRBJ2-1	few	TGTGCCAGCCCGGGACAAAATACAATGCGGCAGTTCTTC	CASPGQNTMRQFF
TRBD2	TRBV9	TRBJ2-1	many	TGTGCCAGCAGCGTAGGCACTAGCGGGATTCTGAATGAGCAGTTCTTC	CASSVGTSGILNEQFF
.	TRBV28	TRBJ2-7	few	TGTGCCAGCAGTTTGCTCCGGGCCTACGAGCAGTACTTC	CASSLLRAYEQYF
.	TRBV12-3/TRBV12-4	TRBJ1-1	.	TGTGCCAGCAGTTCGACAGGACTAAGCACTGAAGCTTTCTTT	CASSSTGLSTEAFF
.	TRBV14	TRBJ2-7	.	TGTGCCAGCAGCCAATCCGGACCCTCGGGGGAGCAGTACTTC	CASSQSGPSGEQYF
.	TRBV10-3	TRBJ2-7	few	TGTGCCAGCGATGACACGGGACACAACTACGAGCAGTACTTC	CASDDTGHNYEQYF
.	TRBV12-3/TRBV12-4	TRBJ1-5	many	TGTGCCAGCAGTCCCAAGGGGGGACGGCAACAGCCCCAGCATTTT	CASSPKGGRQQPQHF
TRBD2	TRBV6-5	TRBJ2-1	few	TGTGCCAGCAGTTACCTTCGGGGAGGGAATGAGCAGTTCTTC	CASSYLRGGNEQFF
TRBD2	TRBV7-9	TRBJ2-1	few	TGTGCCAGCAGCTTAGCACTAGCGGGAGAGCCCTTGGAGCAGTTCTTC	CASSLALAGEPLEQFF
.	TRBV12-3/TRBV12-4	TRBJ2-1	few	TGTGCCAGCTTAGCGGACTCCTACAATGAGCAGTTCTTC	CASLADSYNEQFF
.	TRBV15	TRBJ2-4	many	TGTGCCACCAGCACGGAAGGGAAAAACATTCAGTACTTC	CATSTEGKNIQYF
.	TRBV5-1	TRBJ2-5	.	TGCGCCAGCAGGCAGGGGCTTGAGACCCAGTACTTC	CASRQGLETQYF
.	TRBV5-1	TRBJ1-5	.	TGCGCCAGCAGCTTAGGTGGGACTGGGGGCAATCAGCCCCAGCATTTT	CASSLGGTGGNQPQHF
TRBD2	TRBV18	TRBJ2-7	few	TGTGCCAGCTCACCAGAGACTAGCGCGAACTACGAGCAGTACTTC	CASSPETSANYEQYF
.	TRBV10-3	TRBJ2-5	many	TGTGCCATCAGTGATCTGCGTGGACTGCGGGACCAGTACTTC	CAISDLRGLRDQYF
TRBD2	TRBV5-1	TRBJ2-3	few	TGCGCCAGCAGCCCCCGCCCGGGGGGGGGTCCTGCTGGCACAGATACGCAGTATTTT	CASSPRPGGGPAGTDTQYF
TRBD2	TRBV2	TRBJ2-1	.	TGTGCCAGCAGTGTGGCTAGCGGGGGCCCCAGCTCCTACAATGAGCAGTTCTTC	CASSVASGGPSSYNEQFF
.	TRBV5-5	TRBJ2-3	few	TGTGCCAGCAGCTTCGGGCAGGGAATAGATACGCAGTATTTT	CASSFGQGIDTQYF
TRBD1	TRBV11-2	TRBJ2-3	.	TGTGCCAGCAGCTTAGAGTGGCCTGACAGGGTTCAGAGGACAGATACGCAGTATTTT	CASSLEWPDRVQRTDTQYF